Following are 6 T cell receptor beta chains from one sample sequenced in a study of control samples from healthy donors and cancer patients. Only in-frame clones appear in the TCRdb table, and some are missing; sequencing was by immunoSEQ multiplex PCR. The sample lists tens of thousands of clones, 95% to 96% seen once, with around 1.9% in the top ten. Source material: blood. Receptor source: a woman in her twenties or thirties in good health.

The rearrangement links TRBV27 to TRBJ2-7, with 14 bases aligning to TRBD2. Germline values: CDR1 MNHEY, CDR2 SMNVEV (reference sequence). Germline trimming cut 5 bases from V and 4 bases from J; bases unmatched to any gene: 13. CDR3 length: 18 amino acids. CDR3: CASSNGTSGRVGDYEQYF. In nucleotides, the CDR3 is TGTGCCAGCAGTAACGGGACTAGCGGGAGAGTTGGGGATTACGAGCAGTACTTC.

This rearrangement joins TRBV6-1 to TRBJ2-1; a possible D gene is TRBD2 (7 bases). The CDR3 extends over 16 amino acids. Germline loops: CDR1 MNHNS, CDR2 SASEGT. The V gene lost 2 bases and the J gene lost 7 bases, with 18 bases spanning the gap. CDR3 protein: CASSESGGHGPNEQFF. In DNA form, the CDR3 reads TGTGCCAGCAGTGAATCGGGGGGCCACGGGCCAAATGAGCAGTTCTTC.

The chain uses TRBV4-1 and TRBJ1-5; D remains ambiguous. The V end was cut by 1 base, the J end by 0 bases, with 7 bases between. CDR3 length: 15 amino acids. Germline V gives CDR1 MGHRA, CDR2 YSYEKL. The CDR3 DNA sequence: TGCGCCAGCAGCCAAGTGTCGGATAGCAATCAGCCCCAGCATTTT. It specifies CASSQVSDSNQPQHF.

This clone was observed a handful of times. The chain uses TRBV19 and TRBJ1-5, with D perhaps TRBD1 (6 bases). V lost 3 bases and J lost 3, with 12 bases in between. Germline CDR1 LNHDA, CDR2 SQIVND (reference sequence). This CDR3 contains 15 residues. The CDR3 DNA reads TGTGCCAGTAGTATGCTTCAGGGGTACAATCAGCCCCAGCATTTT. Its translation is CASSMLQGYNQPQHF.

This chain links TRBV2 with TRBJ1-6; D remains ambiguous. V lost 11 bases and J 0 bases, leaving 11 bases between the germline ends. Germline V CDR1 and CDR2: SNHLY, FYNNEI. The CDR3 covers 14 residues. This chain's CDR3 is CAGSNYSYNSPLHF. The CDR3 nucleotides are TGTGCCGGATCCAACTACTCCTATAATTCACCCCTCCACTTT.

CDR3 sequence: CASSDGVTQPQHF. Written as DNA, the CDR3 is TGTGCCAGCAGTGATGGCGTCACGCAGCCCCAGCATTTT. The gene calls are TRBV6-1 and TRBJ1-5; no definite D call. The CDR3 covers 13 residues. Germline CDR1 and CDR2: MNHNS and SASEGT. V dropped 3 bases and J dropped 7 bases, with 10 bases sitting between them.